The present entry profiles one T cell receptor (beta chain) with its context. This clonotype appeared many times. The antigen it recognizes is unknown. Base qualities are not at hand, and no much larger clone is one base apart. This record belongs to a study of glioma-infiltrating T cells (dated by TCRdb to about 2016). Concerning the study at large: Sequencing of TCR alpha- and beta-chain repertoires was performed on glioma tissue, on non-neoplastic brain tissue, and on matched peripheral blood mononuclear cells. To gauge divergence between tissue and blood T-cell populations, every tissue-infiltrating repertoire was compared against the peripheral blood repertoire from the same patient. Three low-grade glioma patients, several primary glioblastoma patients and three non-glioma patients contributing non-neoplastic brain tissue were included in the paired cohort. What the authors observed across the whole study: Group comparisons rested on small numbers: three non-neoplastic, three low-grade glioma and fewer than ten glioblastoma patients. In non-neoplastic patients, VJ-independent divergence between tissue and blood fell below expectation, whereas in all gliomas, and especially in low-grade gliomas, the divergence rose above expectation. Very few CDR3 sequences were shared between tissue and blood, attributed to high CDR3 diversity and limited sampling.

As encoded in the germline V gene, CDR1 is SQVTM while CDR2 is ANQGSEA. The CDR3 runs 14 amino acids, cysteine and phenylalanine included. Solely the CDR3 DNA is kept, with 42 bases framed from the first base. Trimming takes 7 bases from V and 0 bases from J, and the germline ends sit 13 bases apart. The iRepertoire nested amplicon-rescue multiplex PCR (arm-PCR) platform was used to amplify TCR alpha and beta CDR3 regions from RNA. For one-step reverse transcription and amplification, roughly 90-400 ng of tissue mRNA or PBMC total RNA was used as input. After bead purification, a secondary multiplex PCR added Illumina adapters, and libraries were gel-purified between 200 and 400 bp. Internal 6-nucleotide barcodes were carried by the libraries and were used for demultiplexing. Libraries were sequenced on an Illumina MiSeq with 2x220 or 2x250 nucleotide paired-end reads. Under the source paper's analysis protocol: Paired reads were merged using FLASH 1.2.11 and were aligned to the GRCh37 human genome using BWA-MEM, after which TRA and TRB reads were extracted. For V and J assignment, an IMGT-derived reference of cassette sequences and CDR3 motifs that included pseudogenes was used. Three-frame translation of reads was performed, and productive CDR3s were defined as those with a C...FGXG motif and no stop codons. Unique combinations of V-J cassette pair and CDR3 amino acid sequence were defined as clonotypes. Reads were filtered by Hamming distance, with the threshold set by the sequence error rate of each sample in mapped regions. TCRdb redid the processing of the public reads, applying fastp at Q25 and MiXCR, and retained in-frame beta chains. Each record represents a unique CDR3 protein, reported with the most common genes and DNA among its rows. These V and J calls originate from TCRdb's pipeline instead of the authors' own analysis. For this sample there are around 99,000 distinct CDR3 sequences; about 25% appear just once. In total, the top ten clones hold roughly 37% of the sample.

In this chain, TRBV29-1 is recombined with TRBJ2-1; tentative D gene TRBD2, with 5 bases matching. The source is a human donor with low-grade glioma or glioblastoma, undergoing nonglioma brain surgery, or in good health (not recorded which). Sequencing was done on a sample of glioma tissue, nonneoplastic brain tissue, or PBMCs (not recorded which). CDR3 reads: CSARTQSSYNEQFF. The DNA reads as follows: TGCAGCGCCCGGACTCAGAGCTCCTACAATGAGCAGTTCTTC.